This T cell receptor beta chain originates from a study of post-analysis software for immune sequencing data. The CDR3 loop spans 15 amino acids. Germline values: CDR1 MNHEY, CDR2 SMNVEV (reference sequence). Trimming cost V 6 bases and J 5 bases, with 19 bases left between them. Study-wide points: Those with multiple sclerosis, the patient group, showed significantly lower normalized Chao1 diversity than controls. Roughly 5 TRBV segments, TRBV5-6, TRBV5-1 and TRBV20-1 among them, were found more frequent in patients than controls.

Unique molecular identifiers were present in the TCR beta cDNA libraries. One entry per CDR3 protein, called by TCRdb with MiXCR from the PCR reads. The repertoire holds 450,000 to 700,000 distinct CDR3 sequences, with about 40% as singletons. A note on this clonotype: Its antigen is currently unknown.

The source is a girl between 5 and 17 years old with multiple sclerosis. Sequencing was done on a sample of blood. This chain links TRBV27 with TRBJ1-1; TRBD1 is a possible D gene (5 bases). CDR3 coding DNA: TGTGCCAGCAGCCCTGTAGGAGGCAGGGATACTGAAGCTTTCTTT. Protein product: CASSPVGGRDTEAFF.